A selection of T cell receptor beta chains follows, all from one sample in a study of OX40 agonist ivuxolimab in advanced cancers. Sequenced by immunoSEQ multiplex PCR; TCRdb stores in-frame clones only, minus some. The sample contains about 100,000 clones, more than 85% of which appear only once. The sample was CD4+ or CD8+ T cells sorted from blood, taken in a trial of the OX40 agonist ivuxolimab. The receptors come from an adult with an advanced solid tumor such as melanoma, head and neck, liver or kidney cancer. Both conserved end residues are part of each CDR3. A D gene is named only where the DNA matches it firmly. Clone size appears in some rows only: once, few, many, or a class for an expanded clone.

d_call	v_call	clone_size	j_call	cdr3_nt	cdr3_aa
.	TRBV19	.	TRBJ1-5	TGTGCCAGTAGAAAGATCCCCGGGGGTCAGCCCCAGCATTTT	CASRKIPGGQPQHF
.	TRBV19	.	TRBJ2-7	TGTGCCAGTAGTATGAGTAGGGGAGCCTACGAGCAGTACTTC	CASSMSRGAYEQYF
.	TRBV7-9	.	TRBJ1-2	TGTGCCAGCAGCTCTCTAGTTCGGGAGGGCTATGGCTACACCTTC	CASSSLVREGYGYTF
.	TRBV4-1	.	TRBJ2-7	TGCGCCAGCAGCCAAGAAGCTCCCGGGACCGCTCTACGGGAGCAGTACTTC	CASSQEAPGTALREQYF
.	TRBV7-2	.	TRBJ2-3	TGTGCCAGCAGCTTGGCCAACCCCCCGCAGTATTTT	CASSLANPPQYF
TRBD1	TRBV5-6	.	TRBJ2-7	TGTGCCAGCAGGCTCGCAGGGGGCGGAGGCGAGCAGTACTTC	CASRLAGGGGEQYF
.	TRBV5-5	.	TRBJ1-5	.	CASSFGAGQPQHF
.	TRBV5-1	.	TRBJ2-3	TGCGCCAGCAGCTCCGATAGGGCAGAACGTACGCAGTATTTT	CASSSDRAERTQYF
TRBD2	TRBV19	.	TRBJ2-3	TGTGCCAGTAGTTCCGGGAGGGCCGTCGATACGCAGTATTTT	CASSSGRAVDTQYF
.	TRBV7-8	.	TRBJ2-6	TGTGCCAGCAGCCACTTTGGCGACAGCCGAATGGGTTCTGGGGCCAACGTCCTGACTTTC	CASSHFGDSRMGSGANVLTF
TRBD2	TRBV11-3	.	TRBJ2-7	TGTGCCAGCAGCTTATCTAGCGGGAGTCCCCCCTACGAGCAGTACTTC	CASSLSSGSPPYEQYF
TRBD2	TRBV7-9	.	TRBJ2-3	TGTGCCAGCAGCTTACAAAGCGGGAGTCAGTATTTT	CASSLQSGSQYF
.	TRBV2	.	TRBJ1-4	TGTGCCAGCAGGGAACGCGATGAAAAACTGTTTTTT	CASRERDEKLFF
.	TRBV7-2	.	TRBJ2-3	TGTGCCAGCAGCTTAGATAGGGTAGATACGCAGTATTTT	CASSLDRVDTQYF
.	TRBV9	.	TRBJ2-1	TGTGCCAGCAGCGTGACGGGAGAAAGCCACAATGAGCAGTTCTTC	CASSVTGESHNEQFF
.	TRBV7-8	once	TRBJ2-5	TGTGCCAGCAGCGGTGGTGTAGGGGACCTACAAGAGACCCAGTACTTC	CASSGGVGDLQETQYF
.	TRBV5-3	.	TRBJ2-6	TGTGCCAGGGAGTGGGGGCGTGGGGACTCTGGGGCCAACGTCCTGACTTTC	CAREWGRGDSGANVLTF
TRBD2	TRBV7-2	once	TRBJ2-1	TGTGCCAGCAGCTTAGAGGTCCTAGCGGGAGGTAATGAGCAGTTCTTC	CASSLEVLAGGNEQFF
.	TRBV6-1	.	TRBJ2-5	TGTGCCAGCAGTGTGGGACTCGAATTGGCTGGATCCGGGGAGACCCAGTACTTC	CASSVGLELAGSGETQYF
.	TRBV19	.	TRBJ2-5	TGTGCCAGTAGTATAGGACATACCGGCGAGACCCAGTACTTC	CASSIGHTGETQYF
.	TRBV28	.	TRBJ1-3	TGTGCCAGCACTTCTAGCTCTGGAAACACCATATATTTT	CASTSSSGNTIYF
TRBD1	TRBV9	few	TRBJ1-2	TGTGCCAGCAGCGTAGACAGGGGAGTGGTCGGCTACACCTTC	CASSVDRGVVGYTF
TRBD1	TRBV27	.	TRBJ1-4	TGTGCCAGCAGTGCAGGGGGCGTTGAAAAACTGTTTTTT	CASSAGGVEKLFF
.	TRBV7-9	.	TRBJ1-1	TGTGCCAGCAGCTCAAGGACTCCCATTGAAGCTTTCTTT	CASSSRTPIEAFF
.	TRBV15	.	TRBJ1-3	TGTGCCACCAGCAGAGAGGGGGGCCTATTCTCTGGAAACACCATATATTTT	CATSREGGLFSGNTIYF
TRBD2	TRBV19	few	TRBJ2-7	TGTGCCAGTAGTACCCGACTAGCGGGAGAGGGGGAGCAGTACTTC	CASSTRLAGEGEQYF
.	TRBV6-5	.	TRBJ2-7	TGTGCCAGCAACCAGGGACCCTACGAGCAGTACTTC	CASNQGPYEQYF
.	TRBV7-2	.	TRBJ2-7	TGTGCCAGCAGCTCACGCGGCGGTTACGAGCAGTACTTC	CASSSRGGYEQYF
.	TRBV28	.	TRBJ1-5	TGTGCCAGCAGTCCCCCGACAGGACTCGATCAGCCCCAGCATTTT	CASSPPTGLDQPQHF
.	TRBV28	.	TRBJ2-1	TGTGCCAGCAGTTTAGACTCTTACAATGAGCAGTTCTTC	CASSLDSYNEQFF
.	TRBV4-1	few	TRBJ2-7	TGCGCCAGCAGCCAGAGGGAACAGTACGAGCAGTACTTC	CASSQREQYEQYF
.	TRBV6-1	.	TRBJ1-2	TGTGCCAGCAGTGTCGGAGAACAGGGACATGGCTACACCTTC	CASSVGEQGHGYTF
.	TRBV2	.	TRBJ2-1	TGTGCCAGCAGAGGGCCGAGCTCCTACAATGAGCAGTTCTTC	CASRGPSSYNEQFF
TRBD1	TRBV19	.	TRBJ2-3	TGTGCCAGTAGTATAGGCGGACAGGGGGCGTTCACAGATACGCAGTATTTT	CASSIGGQGAFTDTQYF
.	TRBV5-4	.	TRBJ1-3	TGTGCCAGCAGCTTGAAAGGAGGAGAGAATAGGGTCTCTGGAAACACCATATATTTT	CASSLKGGENRVSGNTIYF